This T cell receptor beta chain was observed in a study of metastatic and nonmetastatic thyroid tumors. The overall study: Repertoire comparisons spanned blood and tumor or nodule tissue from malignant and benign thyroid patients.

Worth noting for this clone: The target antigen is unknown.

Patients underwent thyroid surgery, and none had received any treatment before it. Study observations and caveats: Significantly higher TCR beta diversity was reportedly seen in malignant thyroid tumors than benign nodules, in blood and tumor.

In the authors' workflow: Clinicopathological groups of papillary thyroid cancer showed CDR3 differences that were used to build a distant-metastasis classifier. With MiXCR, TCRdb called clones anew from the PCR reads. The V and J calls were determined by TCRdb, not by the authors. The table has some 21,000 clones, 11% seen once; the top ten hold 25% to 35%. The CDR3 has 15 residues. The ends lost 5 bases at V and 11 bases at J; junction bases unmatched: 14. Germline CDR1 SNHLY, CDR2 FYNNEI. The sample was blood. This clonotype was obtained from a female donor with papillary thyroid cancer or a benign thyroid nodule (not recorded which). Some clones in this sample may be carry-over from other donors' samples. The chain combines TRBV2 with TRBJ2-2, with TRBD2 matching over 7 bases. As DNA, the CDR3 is TGTGCCAGCAGTCCTTCACTAGCGCGCGTAGGTGAGCTGTTTTTT. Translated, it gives CASSPSLARVGELFF.